Ten or more counts support the clone carrying this T cell receptor beta chain. The data are from a study of T cells after yellow fever vaccination. Looked up from germline, CDR1 is SGHDT and CDR2 is YYEEEE. V shed 7 bases, J shed 3 bases, and the junction held 15 bases outside the gene matches. The CDR3 sequence is 17 residues long. One entry per CDR3 protein, called by TCRdb with MiXCR from the 5' RACE reads. Here the sample spans about 630,000 distinct CDR3 sequences, approximately 13% being singletons. Sample: PBMCs, taken on the day of the yellow fever booster vaccination. The clonotype comes from a man aged 25-40 years who received the YFV17D yellow fever vaccine. V and J are TRBV5-6 and TRBJ2-1, with 8 nucleotides matching TRBD2. Written as DNA, the CDR3 is TGTGCCAGCGTTAGGTCGGGAGGGCCTAAAAACTACAATGAGCAGTTCTTC. It encodes CASVRSGGPKNYNEQFF.